This TCR beta chain was sequenced during a study of T cell responses to AZD1222 COVID-19 vaccine (dated by TCRdb to the early 2020s). Describing the broader study: A total of 233 trial participants underwent TCR sequencing, of whom around 200 received two doses of AZD1222 and about 25 received two doses of the MenACWY control vaccine. Trial participants were enrolled by age into 18-55, 56-69 and 70-plus year subgroups, with approximately 160, 26 and 62 TCR-sequenced participants respectively.

Points the paper makes about the study in general: In the small 56-69-year group, the increase in depth fell short of significance, most likely because of low power. Conclusions about previously exposed vaccinees are limited because only a handful of AZD1222 recipients were SARS-CoV-2 seropositive at baseline. The whole spike protein was spanned by vaccine-associated CD4 TCRs, and dominant responses were seen in regions 160-218 and 743-854. After two AZD1222 doses, both the breadth and the depth of spike-specific TCRs were significantly higher than at day 0 and than in MenACWY recipients. Most participants were white British and females outnumbered males, and the authors suggested that clonal diversity may have been underestimated. Reportedly, close to half of the unique spike-specific TCRs recognized epitopes lying outside the regions that are mutated in the B.1.351 and B.1.1.7 variants. Because no samples from the day 14 peak response were available, repertoires could be characterized only after the peak T cell response.

In regard to this clone: What this receptor recognizes is not known. No quality values exist for individual bases; no much larger clone is one base distant.

The CDR3 regions of human TCRbeta chains were subjected to immunosequencing. In the source study's methods: TCRs in the repertoires were compared against a reference library of SARS-CoV-2-specific TCRs that had been generated with the MIRA antigen-specificity platform. Breadth was defined as the fraction of unique TCRs that were SARS-CoV-2-associated, and depth was defined as the fraction of total T cells that were SARS-CoV-2-associated. Using the MIRA data, each spike-specific TCR was mapped to the spike region that the TCR reacts to and placed in a CD4 or CD8 class. Log10-transformed breadth and depth values were compared by one-way ANOVA with Sidak's multiple comparisons tests. The source is immuneACCESS, and TCRdb retained only in-frame sequences with V and J called. Part of the clones is not carried over; for the studies checked, unresolved V genes explain less than half of this, and the remainder is unexplained. The V and J calls and clone size are taken from that table; D and trimming were inferred from the DNA. The sample table lists over 75,000 clones, 70% to 90% of them with a count of one. The ten largest clones represent roughly 3.2% of the sample.

Sample time point, as interpreted from the label and publication: about 28 days (+/-7) after the second vaccine dose. AZD1222 recipients whose second dose came at about 4 weeks and those whose second dose came at about 12 weeks were combined into one group, since spike-specific TCR depth and breadth did not differ between the two schedules. The vaccinee samples were drawn from two UK trials, COV001 and COV002, one of which was a single-blind randomized controlled phase 2/3 trial testing AZD1222 (ChAdOx1 nCoV-19) in healthy adults. Trial participant PBMC samples were collected at day 0 and day 28 after the second dose for TCRbeta chain sequencing. Including cysteine and phenylalanine, the CDR3 has 14 amino acids. Only the CDR3 portion is preserved as DNA: 42 bases, with reading frame beginning at the first base. CDR1 is given as GTSNPN and CDR2 as SVGIG, both from the germline V gene (reference sequence). Here V drops 4 bases and J drops 1 base, and the junction holds 2 bases not matched to any gene.

The sample consisted of peripheral blood, taken 28 days after the second AZD1222 dose. The V and J segments used are TRBV30 and TRBJ2-5; a stretch of 11 junction bases matches TRBD2. This TCR was sampled from an adult who received the AZD1222 COVID-19 vaccine. The encoded CDR3 is CAWNSGGVQETQYF. In nucleotide form, the sequence is TGTGCCTGGAATAGCGGGGGGGTCCAAGAGACCCAGTACTTC.